Listed here are 23 T cell receptor beta chains from one sample, sequenced in a study of control samples from healthy donors and cancer patients. Profiled with immunoSEQ multiplex PCR; TCRdb holds only in-frame clones, not every one. The data hold under 200,000 clones, with 85% to 95% observed a single time. Sequenced input: blood. These receptors were collected from a middle-aged woman in good health.

This chain uses TRBV5-6 with TRBJ1-6; D might be TRBD1 (5 bases). The CDR3 is made up of 15 amino acids. The V end was cut by 4 bases, the J end by 9 bases, with 17 bases between. Per germline, CDR1 SGHDT and CDR2 YYEEEE. CDR3 protein: CASSPGWGFGSPLHF. The CDR3, as DNA: TGTGCCAGCAGCCCGGGTTGGGGGTTTGGTTCACCCCTCCACTTT.

V gene TRBV30 combines with J gene TRBJ2-7; D gene unclear. Germline-derived CDR1 and CDR2 are GTSNPN and SVGIG (reference sequence). The V end was cut by 2 bases, the J end by 3 bases, with 8 bases between. The CDR3 extends over 12 amino acids. The CDR3 region is CAWSPSLYEQYF. The CDR3 nucleotides are TGTGCCTGGAGTCCATCCCTCTACGAGCAGTACTTC.

The chain links TRBV29-1 to TRBJ2-2; D gene uncertain. The CDR3 consists of 13 residues. Trimming pared 3 bases from V and 4 bases from J, leaving 9 bases between. Germline V lookup: CDR1 SQVTM, CDR2 ANQGSEA. For the CDR3, the DNA is TGCAGCGTTGACCTGGCGTCCACCGGGGAGCTGTTTTTT. This encodes CSVDLASTGELFF.

CDR3 protein: CASNRVLSSYNSPLHF. The CDR3 DNA is TGTGCCAGTAACAGAGTCCTTAGCTCCTATAATTCACCCCTCCACTTT. The chain is built from TRBV19 and TRBJ1-6; D is unresolved. The V and J ends lost 7 bases and 0 bases respectively, with 13 bases between them. CDR1 and CDR2 from the germline V gene are LNHDA and SQIVND (reference sequence). This CDR3 has 16 amino acids. Drawing the rest from reference TRBV19 and TRBJ1-6, the complete variable domain is DGGITQSPKYLFRKEGQNVTLSCEQNLNHDAMYWYRQDPGQGLRLIYYSQIVNDFQKGDIAEGYSVSREKKESFPLTVTSAQKNPTAFYLCASNRVLSSYNSPLHFGNGTRLTVT.

The chain combines TRBV29-1 with TRBJ2-7, with D uncertain. The CDR3 runs to 17 residues. CDR1 and CDR2 (germline): SQVTM, ANQGSEA. Trimming removed 4 bases at V and 1 base at J, with 23 bases between. CDR3 sequence: CSVVGVSGRLFSYEQYF. As DNA, the CDR3 is TGCAGCGTTGTCGGTGTATCAGGACGCCTTTTTTCCTACGAGCAGTACTTC.

The chain is built from TRBV4-1 and TRBJ2-7; 11 bases agree with TRBD2. J was trimmed by 5 bases and V by 2 bases; bases with no gene match: 11. Germline V gene sequence: CDR1 MGHRA, CDR2 YSYEKL. This CDR3 is built from 17 residues. The CDR3 nucleotides read TGCGCCAGCAGCCAAACCCCTAGCGGGAGGACTGAGGACGAGCAGTACTTC. It yields the protein CASSQTPSGRTEDEQYF.

This chain joins TRBV6-4 and TRBJ2-3; 7 bases fit TRBD1. CDR3 length: 12 residues. J lost 8 bases, V lost 4 bases, and 3 bases had no gene match. Per germline, CDR1 MRHNA and CDR2 SNTAGT. The CDR3 DNA is TGTGCCAGCAGTGGTTACAGGGGTACGCAGTATTTT. This codes for CASSGYRGTQYF.

The chain employs TRBV29-1 and TRBJ1-2; no reliable D call. The CDR3 spans 12 residues. Germline V gene lookup returns CDR1 SQVTM and CDR2 ANQGSEA. With 6 bases removed from V and 3 bases from J, the gap between germline ends came to 11 bases. Here the CDR3 reads CSVDIGHYGYTF. The CDR3, as DNA: TGCAGCGTCGATATCGGGCACTATGGCTACACCTTC.

The genes are TRBV7-2 and TRBJ1-5; no clear D. Trimming stripped 2 bases from V and 7 bases from J, with 6 bases between. The CDR3 is 12 residues long. Germline CDR1 reads SGHTA; CDR2 reads FQGNSA. CDR3 sequence reads: CASSLLSQPQHF. CDR3 in DNA: TGTGCCAGCAGCTTACTATCACAGCCCCAGCATTTT.

The chain uses TRBV6-5 and TRBJ1-1; no definite D call. Trimming left V 5 bases short and J 1 base short, with 8 bases between. Germline values: CDR1 MNHEY, CDR2 SVGAGI. The CDR3 length is 13 residues. CDR3 in amino acids: CASSLPPNTEAFF. The CDR3 DNA follows: TGTGCCAGCAGTCTACCTCCGAACACTGAAGCTTTCTTT.

The J gene is TRBJ1-1, the V gene TRBV5-4; the match to TRBD1 covers 11 bases. The V gene end was trimmed by 4 bases and the J gene end by 5 bases; junction bases not matched to a gene: 10. Germline V lookup: CDR1 SGHNT, CDR2 YYREEE (reference sequence). This CDR3 region has 16 residues. Written as DNA, the CDR3 is TGTGCCAGCAGCCGGGCCGGGACAGGGGGATTTACTGAAGCTTTCTTT. As protein: CASSRAGTGGFTEAFF.

The chain is built from TRBV3-1 (or the pseudogene TRBV3-2) and TRBJ1-1; D not resolved. V was pared by 5 bases and J by 0 bases, with 13 bases between. From germline, CDR1 is LGHDT and CDR2 YNNKEL (reference sequence). The CDR3 is 15 residues long. The CDR3 coding sequence is TGTGCCAGCAGCTCGCAGACGGATTTGAACACTGAAGCTTTCTTT. Amino acid sequence: CASSSQTDLNTEAFF.

The chain joins TRBV12-3 or TRBV12-4 to TRBJ1-2; D is unresolved. The CDR3 is made up of 13 amino acids. V lost 6 bases and J lost 4, with 12 bases in between. CDR3 DNA: TGTGCCAGCAGCCAGTCTCCCACCTATGGCTACACCTTC. Translation: CASSQSPTYGYTF.

The chain joins TRBV7-2 to TRBJ2-1; D remains unclear. Trimming removed 1 base at V and 9 bases at J, with 13 bases between. Germline V gives CDR1 SGHTA, CDR2 FQGNSA. The length of the CDR3 is 14 residues. In nucleotides, the CDR3 is TGTGCCAGCAGCTTAGGTAGGCCGATTGGTGAGCAGTTCTTC. Translated, it gives CASSLGRPIGEQFF.

The chain combines TRBV3-1 (or the pseudogene TRBV3-2) with TRBJ1-2; the match to TRBD1 covers 8 bases. The CDR3 is 14 residues long. V gave up 4 bases and J gave up 8 bases; unmatched junction bases: 9. The germline gives CDR1 LGHDT, CDR2 YNNKEL (reference sequence). The CDR3 nucleotides read TGTGCCAGCAGCCCGCGACAGGGGCAAGGCGGCTACACCTTC. This sequence encodes CASSPRQGQGGYTF.

The chain uses TRBV3-1 (or the pseudogene TRBV3-2) and TRBJ2-7; the match to TRBD1 covers 7 bases. The germline V gene encodes CDR1 LGHDT and CDR2 YNNKEL (reference sequence). This CDR3 has 14 residues. The V and J ends lost 5 bases and 5 bases, in that order; junction bases with no gene match: 9. The CDR3 here is CASSLGQIINEQYF. The CDR3 nucleotides are TGTGCCAGCAGCTTGGGACAGATAATCAACGAGCAGTACTTC.

The table lists this clone with a count of one. This chain uses TRBV27 with TRBJ2-7; weak D call: TRBD1 (8 bases). Trimming removed 6 bases from V and 4 bases from J, with 16 bases in between. This CDR3 has 14 residues. Germline V gene lookup returns CDR1 MNHEY and CDR2 SMNVEV (reference sequence). The CDR3: CASSKAGQAYEQYF. Here the CDR3 DNA reads TGTGCCAGCAGCAAAGCGGGACAGGCATACGAGCAGTACTTC.

In its sample, this clone was seen once. The rearrangement links TRBV7-6 to TRBJ2-3; D may be TRBD1 (6 bases). The CDR3 runs to 16 residues. Trimming pared 5 bases from V and 0 bases from J, leaving 15 bases between. The germline gives CDR1 SGHVS, CDR2 FNYEAQ. DNA for the CDR3: TGTGCCAGCAGCCACAGTCGGGGACAAAGCACAGATACGCAGTATTTT. Translating it yields CASSHSRGQSTDTQYF.

This chain links TRBV28 with TRBJ2-5, with D perhaps TRBD2 (6 bases). The length of the CDR3 is 16 residues. Germline-derived CDR1 and CDR2 are MDHEN and SYDVKM. The V and J ends lost 5 bases and 1 base respectively, with 17 bases between them. The CDR3 DNA reads as TGTGCCAGCAGTACGCTCGGTGGGACTGCCCAAGAGACCCAGTACTTC. Amino acids: CASSTLGGTAQETQYF.

The rearrangement links TRBV7-9 to TRBJ2-7; 7 nucleotides agree with TRBD1. Germline values: CDR1 SEHNR, CDR2 FQNEAQ (reference sequence). V lost 2 bases to trimming and J lost 4 bases; unmatched junction nucleotides: 5. CDR3 length: 14 residues. CDR3: CASSLLSGGYEQYF. In DNA, the CDR3 is TGTGCCAGCAGCTTATTATCAGGGGGTTACGAGCAGTACTTC.

The V call is TRBV6-4, the J call TRBJ2-2, with unresolved D. Germline V lookup: CDR1 MRHNA, CDR2 SNTAGT. With 2 bases removed from V and 3 bases from J, the gap between germline ends came to 4 bases. The CDR3 is 13 amino acids. CDR3 in DNA: TGTGCCAGCAGTGACAGGGACACCGGGGAGCTGTTTTTT. Its translation: CASSDRDTGELFF.

The rearrangement uses TRBV4-1 and TRBJ1-5; D perhaps matches TRBD1 (5 bases). The CDR3 loop spans 16 amino acids. In germline, CDR1 is MGHRA, CDR2 YSYEKL. V was cut by 0 bases and J by 3 bases, with 12 bases left in between. This chain's CDR3 is CASSQDYDSYNQPQHF. CDR3 nucleotides: TGCGCCAGCAGCCAAGATTATGACAGTTACAATCAGCCCCAGCATTTT.

V is TRBV12-5 and J is TRBJ2-7, with 8 bases fitting TRBD2. Germline V CDR1 and CDR2: LGHNT, FRNRAP. V was pared by 2 bases and J by 3 bases, with 9 bases of the junction left unmatched. CDR3 size: 16 residues. The CDR3 reads CASGLYRVAGSYEQYF. The DNA of the CDR3 is TGTGCTAGTGGTTTGTACAGGGTAGCGGGAAGCTACGAGCAGTACTTC. The variable domain in full, completed from reference TRBV12-5 and TRBJ2-7, reads DARVTQTPRHKVTEMGQEVTMRCQPILGHNTVFWYRQTMMQGLELLAYFRNRAPLDDSGMPKDRFSAEMPDATLATLKIQPSEPRDSAVYFCASGLYRVAGSYEQYFGPGTRLTVT.